This TCR beta chain was obtained from a study of blood T cell repertoires in COVID-19. Between the trimmed V and J ends, which lost 6 bases and 7 bases, there was a span of 10 bases. The CDR3 contains 11 residues. Germline V gene lookup returns CDR1 MDHEN and CDR2 SYDVKM. Repertoires were generated with immunoSEQ multiplex PCR, while TCRdb's copy carries only in-frame clones and drops some. Counted here are about 180,000 clones, 75% to 90% occurring once; the ten biggest clones make up under 10%. The source is a woman between 70 and 85 years old with COVID-19, enrolled during active disease. Sequences were obtained from peripheral blood. This chain links TRBV28 with TRBJ2-7, with D perhaps matching TRBD2 (5 bases). The CDR3 reads CASSRRGEQYF. CDR3 nucleotides: TGTGCCAGCAGCCGTCGGGGAGAGCAGTACTTC. Together with reference TRBV28 and TRBJ2-7, the CDR3 gives the full variable domain: DVKVTQSSRYLVKRTGEKVFLECVQDMDHENMFWYRQDPGLGLRLIYFSYDVKMKEKGDIPEGYSVSREKKERFSLILESASTNQTSMYLCASSRRGEQYFGPGTRLTVT.